The count of the clone carrying this T cell receptor (beta chain) is one. The data belong to a study of blood T cell repertoires in COVID-19. The V gene lost 0 bases and the J gene lost 8 bases, with 9 bases spanning the gap. The CDR3 contains 13 residues. Germline V gene sequence: CDR1 SGHNT, CDR2 YYREEE (reference sequence). TCRdb's copy holds only in-frame clones and misses some; the assay was immunoSEQ multiplex PCR. Of some 240,000 clones listed, around 81% are singletons. The sequenced material came from peripheral blood. The clonotype comes from a human donor in a cohort sampled during active COVID-19. The chain links TRBV5-4 to TRBJ2-1, with D hard to call. The CDR3 loop is CASSLATNHEQFF. The CDR3 DNA reads as TGTGCCAGCAGCTTGGCAACAAATCATGAGCAGTTCTTC.